Listed here are 25 T cell receptor beta chains from one sample, sequenced in a study of blood T cell repertoires in COVID-19 (dated by TCRdb to between 2020 and 2021). The library was made by the immunoSEQ multiplex PCR assay. TCRdb retrieved this table from immuneACCESS and kept in-frame rearrangements only. Not all clones are present; in checked studies, unresolved V genes account for under half, and no reason is known for the remainder. Recorded for this sample are 63,000 or so clones; about 86% of them occurred a single time. The top ten constitute 12% of the sample. The material sequenced was peripheral blood. These receptors were collected from a human donor in a cohort sampled during active COVID-19.

This clone has just a few counts. This chain uses TRBV4-3 with TRBJ1-6, with D maybe TRBD1 (5 bases). The CDR3 length is 19 residues. Germline loops: CDR1 LGHNA, CDR2 YSLEER. With 4 bases removed from V and 10 bases from J, the gap between germline ends came to 29 bases. This chain's CDR3 is CASSPEGTGSGSDPSPLHF. Here the CDR3 DNA reads TGCGCCAGCAGCCCCGAAGGAACAGGATCCGGATCAGATCCGTCACCCCTCCACTTT.

The J gene is TRBJ2-3, the V gene TRBV10-1; D is uncertain. This CDR3 has 15 residues. Trimming removed 4 bases from V and 1 base from J, with 12 bases in between. CDR1 and CDR2 (germline): WNHNN, SYGVQD (reference sequence). CDR3 residues: CASSVGGLGTDTQYF. CDR3 DNA sequence: TGCGCCAGCAGTGTTGGCGGCCTAGGCACAGATACGCAGTATTTT.

This chain joins TRBV11-1 and TRBJ2-3; D is perhaps TRBD2 (6 bases). Germline CDR1 and CDR2: SGHAT and FQDESV (reference sequence). The V end lost 3 bases, the J end lost 2 bases, and 12 bases lay between the germline ends. This CDR3 spans 15 amino acids. DNA for the CDR3: TGTGCCAGCAGCTTGCTGGCGGGGTACACAGATACGCAGTATTTT. Translation gives CASSLLAGYTDTQYF.

V and J are TRBV2 and TRBJ1-1; 11 bases are a match to TRBD1. Germline V CDR1 and CDR2: SNHLY, FYNNEI. The ends lost 6 bases at V and 0 bases at J; junction bases unmatched: 9. This CDR3 is 17 amino acids long. DNA of the CDR3: TGTGCCAGCAGGTACCGGGACAGGGGGTTCATGAACACTGAAGCTTTCTTT. Protein sequence: CASRYRDRGFMNTEAFF. Variable domain in full (rest from reference TRBV2 and TRBJ1-1): EPEVTQTPSHQVTQMGQEVILRCVPISNHLYFYWYRQILGQKVEFLVSFYNNEISEKSEIFDDQFSVERPDGSNFTLKIRSTKLEDSAMYFCASRYRDRGFMNTEAFFGQGTRLTVV.

The rearrangement joins TRBV28 to TRBJ1-2; 12 bases agree with TRBD1. The CDR3 is made up of 15 amino acids. The V segment lost 5 bases and the J segment 7 bases; nucleotides outside the gene matches: 8. The germline CDR1 and CDR2 sequences are MDHEN and SYDVKM. As DNA, the CDR3 is TGTGCCAGCAGTCTCGGGACAGGGGGCGGTGGTGGCTACACCTTC. Translating it yields CASSLGTGGGGGYTF.

The CDR3 nucleotides read TGTGCCAGCAGTTTATCGGCAGGGGTCTCTGAAGCTTTCTTT. It yields the protein CASSLSAGVSEAFF. This chain uses TRBV27 with TRBJ1-1, with D perhaps TRBD1 (6 bases). This CDR3 spans 14 amino acids. V shed 0 bases and J shed 6 bases, with 11 bases lying between them. Looked up from germline, CDR1 is MNHEY and CDR2 is SMNVEV (reference sequence).

The chain links TRBV19 to TRBJ1-1, with a tentative D call TRBD1 (5 bases). Per germline, CDR1 LNHDA and CDR2 SQIVND (reference sequence). Trimming stripped 3 bases from V and 2 bases from J, with 10 bases between. This CDR3 has 14 amino acids. The CDR3 sequence is CASSIGQGNTEAFF. Written as DNA, the CDR3 is TGTGCCAGTAGTATCGGGCAGGGCAACACTGAAGCTTTCTTT.

The CDR3 reads CASSSETGMNTEAFF. The CDR3 nucleotides are TGTGCCAGCAGCTCCGAAACAGGGATGAACACTGAAGCTTTCTTT. V and J are TRBV9 and TRBJ1-1, with D possibly matching TRBD1 (6 bases). The CDR3 contains 15 residues. V dropped 4 bases and J dropped 0 bases, with 13 bases sitting between them. Germline assignment: CDR1 SGDLS and CDR2 YYNGEE.

The genes are TRBV4-2 and TRBJ2-2; tentatively, D is TRBD1 (5 bases). The germline V gene encodes CDR1 LGHNA and CDR2 YNFKEQ. The CDR3 covers 14 residues. V dropped 0 bases and J dropped 8 bases, with 10 bases sitting between them. The chain's CDR3 is CASSQDLGPGELFF. CDR3 DNA: TGTGCCAGCAGCCAAGATTTGGGGCCGGGGGAGCTGTTTTTT.

By share, this clone counts as medium-sized. The rearrangement joins TRBV5-5 to TRBJ2-7; D is ambiguous. This CDR3 has 13 residues. Trimming stripped 1 base from V and 4 bases from J, with 9 bases between. Per the germline V gene, CDR1 is SGHKS and CDR2 is YYEKEE (reference sequence). The CDR3 protein is CASSLMGAYEQYF. The CDR3, as DNA: TGTGCCAGCAGCTTGATGGGCGCTTACGAGCAGTACTTC.

DNA of the CDR3: TGTGCCAGCAGCTTAGACTCGCCTTCCTACAATGAGCAGTTCTTC. Protein sequence: CASSLDSPSYNEQFF. The rearrangement joins TRBV7-2 to TRBJ2-1; D unresolved. V lost 1 base and J 1 base, leaving 8 bases between the germline ends. The CDR3 is made up of 15 amino acids. Germline CDR1 SGHTA, CDR2 FQGNSA. The whole variable domain, remainder taken from reference TRBV7-2 and TRBJ2-1, is GAGVSQSPSNKVTEKGKDVELRCDPISGHTALYWYRQSLGQGLEFLIYFQGNSAPDKSGLPSDRFSAERTGGSVSTLTIQRTQQEDSAVYLCASSLDSPSYNEQFFGPGTRLTVL.

The chain couples TRBV18 to TRBJ2-7, with 12 bases aligning to TRBD2. The CDR3 runs to 14 residues. Germline CDR1 KGHSH, CDR2 LQKENI. V lost 3 bases and J lost 3; bases outside the gene matches: 0. Here the CDR3 DNA reads TGTGCCAGCTCACCGGGACTAGCGGGCTACGAGCAGTACTTC. It yields the protein CASSPGLAGYEQYF. The full variable domain, in which reference TRBV18 and TRBJ2-7 provide the parts outside the CDR3, is NAGVMQNPRHLVRRRGQEARLRCSPMKGHSHVYWYRQLPEEGLKFMVYLQKENIIDESGMPKERFSAEFPKEGPSILRIQQVVRGDSAAYFCASSPGLAGYEQYFGPGTRLTVT.

This clone came up a few times. The chain uses TRBV27 and TRBJ1-1; possibly TRBD1 for D (5 bases). CDR3 length: 15 amino acids. V gave up 7 bases and J gave up 1 base, with 16 bases separating them. In germline, CDR1 is MNHEY, CDR2 SMNVEV (reference sequence). CDR3 sequence reads: CASTRQVGPNTEAFF. CDR3 nucleotides: TGTGCCAGCACGCGGCAGGTGGGGCCGAACACTGAAGCTTTCTTT.

J is TRBJ2-7 and V is TRBV7-6; 8 bases are shared with TRBD2. This CDR3 region has 12 residues. The trim removed 4 bases at V and 5 bases at J, leaving 1 base unmatched. Germline loops: CDR1 SGHVS, CDR2 FNYEAQ. The CDR3 DNA reads TGTGCCAGCAGCTCCGGGGGGGACGAGCAGTACTTC. Its protein is CASSSGGDEQYF.

The chain couples TRBV5-1 to TRBJ2-7, with 8 bases that match TRBD2. Germline CDR1 and CDR2: SGHRS and YFSETQ. The J segment lost 3 bases and the V segment lost 0 bases, leaving 8 bases of the junction unmatched. The CDR3 is 16 amino acids. This chain's CDR3 is CASSLDLREVFYEQYF. The DNA of the CDR3 is TGCGCCAGCAGCTTGGATTTGCGGGAGGTGTTCTACGAGCAGTACTTC.

Here the CDR3 reads CLEGRVDTEAFF. CDR3 in DNA: TGTCTGGAGGGGAGGGTAGACACTGAAGCTTTCTTT. V and J are TRBV7-9 and TRBJ1-1, with D perhaps TRBD1 (5 bases). From germline, CDR1 is SEHNR and CDR2 FQNEAQ (reference sequence). There are 12 residues in the CDR3.

The rearrangement joins TRBV30 to TRBJ2-2; 10 bases align to TRBD2. The CDR3 contains 18 residues. Germline trimming cut 3 bases from V and 3 bases from J; bases unmatched to any gene: 13. Germline CDR1 reads GTSNPN; CDR2 reads SVGIG (reference sequence). CDR3 sequence (DNA): TGTGCCTGGAGAGGTCTGGGTGTAGCGGGGGGTCACACCGGGGAGCTGTTTTTT. It specifies CAWRGLGVAGGHTGELFF.

J is TRBJ1-1 and V is TRBV3-1 (or the pseudogene TRBV3-2); 9 bases map to TRBD1. Trimming at V came to 0 bases and at J to 5 bases, leaving 10 bases not matched to a gene. This CDR3 has 17 amino acids. CDR1 and CDR2 from the germline V gene are LGHDT and YNNKEL (reference sequence). The CDR3 nucleotides read TGTGCCAGCAGCCAAGATAGGGGGGACAGGGTCGGGACTGAAGCTTTCTTT. It translates to CASSQDRGDRVGTEAFF.

This CDR3 is CASSQDIVGGGNTIYF. The CDR3 DNA reads TGCGCCAGCAGCCAAGACATAGTAGGGGGTGGAAACACCATATATTTT. V gene TRBV4-3 combines with J gene TRBJ1-3; weak D call: TRBD1 (6 bases). The CDR3 runs 16 residues. V was trimmed by 0 bases and J by 3 bases, leaving 12 bases between them. Germline V gene lookup returns CDR1 LGHNA and CDR2 YSLEER.

This clone is deemed medium-sized. The rearrangement links TRBV12-3 or TRBV12-4 to TRBJ2-5; tentatively, D is TRBD1 (6 bases). V gave up 5 bases and J gave up 4 bases, with 11 bases separating them. The CDR3 has 13 amino acids. CDR3 DNA: TGTGCCAGCAGTAACAGGGCGACAGAGACCCAGTACTTC. Amino acids: CASSNRATETQYF.

The rearrangement uses TRBV21-1 and TRBJ2-3; the table assigns TRBD2, which was not confirmed against the DNA. TRBV21-1 has pseudogene status. This CDR3 has 14 amino acids. DNA for the CDR3: TGTGCCAGCAGCAACCGGCGGGACACAGATACGCAGTATTTT. It codes for CASSNRRDTDTQYF.

The genes are TRBV13 and TRBJ2-7; a weak D match, TRBD2 (6 bases). The CDR3 loop spans 13 amino acids. Germline CDR1 is PRHDT and CDR2 is FYEKMQ (reference sequence). Trimming stripped 5 bases from V and 5 bases from J, with 13 bases between. This chain's CDR3 is CASSNRGTHEQYF. CDR3 DNA: TGTGCCAGCAGCAACCGGGGGACTCACGAGCAGTACTTC.

The chain combines TRBV6-2 or TRBV6-3 with TRBJ1-2; no reliable D call. This CDR3 contains 13 residues. V lost 2 bases to trimming and J lost 2 bases, with 6 bases between them. Germline V lookup: CDR1 MNHEY, CDR2 SVGEGT. The CDR3 DNA is TGTGCCAGCAGTTACGGTCAGAACTATGGCTACACCTTC. It specifies CASSYGQNYGYTF.

This chain joins TRBV7-9 and TRBJ2-3; 8 bases agree with TRBD1. There are 17 residues in the CDR3. The trim removed 8 bases at V and 4 bases at J, leaving 17 bases unmatched. The germline V gene encodes CDR1 SEHNR and CDR2 FQNEAQ (reference sequence). The CDR3 DNA is TGTGCCAGCTTAAAAGGGGCGGACAGGGTGAGGGCAGATACGCAGTATTTT. Its translation is CASLKGADRVRADTQYF. Together with reference TRBV7-9 and TRBJ2-3, the CDR3 gives the full variable domain: DTGVSQNPRHKITKRGQNVTFRCDPISEHNRLYWYRQTLGQGPEFLTYFQNEAQLEKSRLLSDRFSAERPKGSFSTLEIQRTEQGDSAMYLCASLKGADRVRADTQYFGPGTRLTVL.

The chain is built from TRBV30 and TRBJ1-4, with a possible D match to TRBD1 (5 bases). There are 14 residues in the CDR3. V was shortened by 0 bases and J by 3 bases, with 8 bases between the two germline ends. Germline loops: CDR1 GTSNPN, CDR2 SVGIG (reference sequence). DNA for the CDR3: TGTGCCTGGAGTGTAATAGGGGCTAATGAAAAACTGTTTTTT. Its translation: CAWSVIGANEKLFF.